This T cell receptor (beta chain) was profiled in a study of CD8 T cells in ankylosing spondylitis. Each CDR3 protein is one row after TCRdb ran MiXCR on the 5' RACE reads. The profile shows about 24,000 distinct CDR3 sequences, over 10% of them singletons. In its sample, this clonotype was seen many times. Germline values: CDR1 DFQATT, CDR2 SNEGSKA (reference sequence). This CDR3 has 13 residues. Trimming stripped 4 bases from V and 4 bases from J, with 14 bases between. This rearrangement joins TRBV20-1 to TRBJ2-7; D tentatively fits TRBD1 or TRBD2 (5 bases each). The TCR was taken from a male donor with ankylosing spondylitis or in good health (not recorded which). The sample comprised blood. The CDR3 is CSATKGPPYEQYF. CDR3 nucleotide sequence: TGCAGTGCTACTAAGGGACCACCTTACGAGCAGTACTTC.